Below, one TCR beta chain is given with its context. Its antigen is not known. Germline-derived CDR1 and CDR2 are SGHAT and FQNNGV. CDR3 length: 19 residues. The germline V and J ends were trimmed by 1 base and 8 bases, with 29 bases remaining between them. This sample was included in a study of T cells after yellow fever vaccination. Study-level findings and limits: Faster peaking, at day 5 versus 15, marked a secondary response that was weaker. The booster saw the reappearance of most primary-vaccination clones (around 95% CD4, about 90% CD8).

Conversion of TCR transcripts into cDNA relied on 5'RACE template switching, which added a universal primer site and UMIs. Each CDR3 protein gets one entry after TCRdb re-called the 5' RACE reads with MiXCR. The sample contains some 390,000 distinct CDR3 sequences, around 20% of which appear only once. This chain joins TRBV11-2 and TRBJ1-2, with a weak D call TRBD1 (5 bases). The sample in question was PBMCs, obtained before the yellow fever booster vaccination. This clonotype was sampled from a man between 18 and 35 years old who received the YFV17D yellow fever vaccine. CDR3 residues: CASSLVGGVGSMSEKGYTF. CDR3 coding DNA: TGTGCCAGCAGCTTAGTGGGGGGGGTCGGCTCCATGTCCGAAAAGGGCTACACCTTC.